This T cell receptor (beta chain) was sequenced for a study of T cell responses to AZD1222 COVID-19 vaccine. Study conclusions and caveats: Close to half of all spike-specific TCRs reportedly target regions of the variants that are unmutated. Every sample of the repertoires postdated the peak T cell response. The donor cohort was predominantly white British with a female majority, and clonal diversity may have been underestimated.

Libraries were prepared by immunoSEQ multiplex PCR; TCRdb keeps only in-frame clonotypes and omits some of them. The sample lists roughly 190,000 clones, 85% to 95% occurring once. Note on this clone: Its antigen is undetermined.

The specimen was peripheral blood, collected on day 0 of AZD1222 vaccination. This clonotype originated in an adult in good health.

The chain's CDR3 is CASSLDGYGYTF. CDR3 sequence (DNA): TGTGCCAGCAGCTTGGACGGTTATGGCTACACCTTC. V gene TRBV7-9 combines with J gene TRBJ1-2; no clear D gene. In germline, CDR1 is SEHNR, CDR2 FQNEAQ (reference sequence). Between the trimmed V and J ends, which lost 3 bases and 5 bases, there was a span of 7 bases. This CDR3 is 12 amino acids long.